This T cell receptor (beta chain) is drawn from a study of cytomegalovirus exposure and HLA in healthy donors. Study background: Both the 100 to 150 validation repertoires and the approximately 700 first-cohort repertoires used the same platform, as reported by a later analysis.

Study results and limitations: It was found in a later analysis that first-cohort TCR clusters tended to co-occur in the roughly 120 validation repertoires. In vitro work confirmed that a few CMV-associated chains recognize CMV antigens.

Sequenced by immunoSEQ multiplex PCR; TCRdb stores in-frame clones only, minus some. The sample contains around 250,000 clones, 90% of which appear only once. A remark on this clone: Its antigen is undetermined.

Trimming left V 3 bases short and J 2 bases short, with 7 bases between. CDR3 length: 13 residues. Germline lookup yields CDR1 SGHVS and CDR2 FQNEAQ. This sequence joins TRBV7-8 and TRBJ2-5; tentatively, D is TRBD1 (6 bases). The source is a woman between 18 and 29 years old in good health and CMV-seronegative. The sequenced material came from PBMCs. DNA of the CDR3: TGTGCCAGCAGCTTTGACAGGCAAGAGACCCAGTACTTC. Translating gives CASSFDRQETQYF.